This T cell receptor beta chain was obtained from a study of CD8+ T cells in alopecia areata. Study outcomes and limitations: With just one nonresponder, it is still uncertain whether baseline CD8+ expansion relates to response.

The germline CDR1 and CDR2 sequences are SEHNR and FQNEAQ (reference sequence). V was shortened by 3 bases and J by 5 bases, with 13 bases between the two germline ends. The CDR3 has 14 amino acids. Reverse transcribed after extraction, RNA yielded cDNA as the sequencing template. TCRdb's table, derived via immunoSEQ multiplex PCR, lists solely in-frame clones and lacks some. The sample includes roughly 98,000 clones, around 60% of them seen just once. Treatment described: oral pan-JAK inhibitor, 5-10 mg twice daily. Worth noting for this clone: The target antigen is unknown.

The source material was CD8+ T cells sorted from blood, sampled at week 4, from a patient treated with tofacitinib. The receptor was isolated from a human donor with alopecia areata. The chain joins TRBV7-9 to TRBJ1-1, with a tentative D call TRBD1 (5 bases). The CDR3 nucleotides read TGTGCCAGCAGCTTTTTCGGGGCTGGGACTGAAGCTTTCTTT. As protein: CASSFFGAGTEAFF.